This TCR beta chain was obtained from a study of T cell repertoires in cytomegalovirus infection. Across the study: Used in the study were CMV epitopes, some recently identified and HLA-C-restricted, others well-studied and HLA-B-restricted. Signatures in public TCR beta sequences pointed to both CMV infection and matching HLA type. Broader study findings: Predominance within the ex vivo response was attributable to HLA-C-restricted CMV-specific TCR beta clonotypes. People with CMV and the relevant HLA were identified by cumulative public TCR beta family frequency.

This clonotype has ten or more counts. Its antigen is not identified. TCRdb ran MiXCR on the reads and lists one entry per CDR3 protein. The sample shows 830,000 or so distinct CDR3 sequences, approximately 29% of them seen only once. CDR3 size: 15 residues. The V gene's germline CDR1 is SEHNR and CDR2 FQNEAQ (reference sequence). V shed 1 base and J shed 6 bases, with 15 bases lying between them. The V and J genes are TRBV7-9 and TRBJ1-1; D is uncertain. The sample in question was cultured CD8+ T cells from PBMCs, obtained from culture after CMV antigen stimulation. The clonotype comes from a human donor in good health (CMV status not recorded). Some clones in this sample may be carry-over from other donors' samples. The CDR3, as DNA: TGTGCCAGCAGCTTAGTTGGCCCCCCAGACCCTGAAGCTTTCTTT. As protein: CASSLVGPPDPEAFF.